The present entry profiles one TCR beta chain with its context. What it recognizes is unknown. The CDR3 is made up of 15 amino acids. Germline CDR1 reads SGHTA; CDR2 reads FQGTGA. V lost 5 bases and J lost 9, with 20 bases in between. The data were taken from a study of CD8+CD57+ T cells in acquired aplastic anemia. Patients selected for sequencing had displayed CD8+CD57+ cell expansion by flow cytometry. Severe acquired aplastic anemia affected all patients. The study sampled blood from patients who had received no therapy. General study points: CD8+ Simpson's diversity showed no significant patient-control difference. Both patients and controls carried the same twenty-nine CD8+ CDR3 sequences.

The study profiled TCR beta VDJ and CDR3 using genomic DNA as template. TCRdb redid the calling of the reads with MiXCR, one entry per CDR3 protein. The sample gives 200,000 to 250,000 distinct CDR3 sequences, approximately 65% of which show up once; about 60% is in the top ten. The sequence was obtained from a human donor with aplastic anemia. The source material was sorted CD4+, CD8+, or CD8+CD57+ T cells (not recorded which) from PBMCs. V and J are TRBV7-3 and TRBJ2-1, with D unclear. CDR3 loop: CASSSRTALWGEQFF. The CDR3 DNA reads as TGTGCCAGCAGCAGCAGGACGGCGCTCTGGGGTGAGCAGTTCTTC.